The clone carrying this T cell receptor (beta chain) has at least ten counts. The antigen remains unidentified. These data belong to a study of cytomegalovirus exposure and HLA in healthy donors. Germline V gene data show CDR1 as MNHEY and CDR2 as SVGAGI. The V and J ends lost 6 bases and 4 bases respectively, with 12 bases between them. This CDR3 is built from 13 residues. Amplification used 60 Vbeta primers and 13 Jbeta primers. The table came from immunoSEQ multiplex PCR; TCRdb's copy has only in-frame clones and leaves some out. Seen here are 90,000 to 120,000 clones, 73% observed once, and the top ten hold 7.8%. Broader study findings: Altogether, 170 or so TCR beta chains were recorded as cytomegalovirus-associated. Later analysis placed DRB1 highest and HLA-C lowest in TCR association rates, which differed by HLA locus.

The specimen was PBMCs. The chain is built from TRBV6-5 and TRBJ1-1; maybe TRBD1 (6 bases). The sequence derives from a man under 40 in good health and CMV-seronegative. As DNA, the CDR3 is TGTGCCAGCAGGCAGGGGTTTGGCACTGAAGCTTTCTTT. Translated: CASRQGFGTEAFF.